This record covers a single TCR beta chain. Deletions cut 4 bases from V and 6 bases from J, with 6 bases between. This CDR3 has 11 amino acids. Germline CDR1 is LNHDA and CDR2 is SQIVND (reference sequence). The data derive from a study of PD-1 blockade in classical Hodgkin lymphoma. The table came from immunoSEQ multiplex PCR; TCRdb's copy has only in-frame clones and leaves some out. The sample includes roughly 11,000 clones, 84% seen only once; the top ten take 38%. Each patient experienced a relapse that followed autologous stem cell transplantation, and brentuximab vedotin exposure varied. Thawed PBMCs were subjected to magnetic negative selection, which yielded isolated CD8+ T cells.

The starting material was CD8+ T cells from blood, obtained at baseline. This sequence joins TRBV19 and TRBJ1-2; D call uncertain. This TCR was recovered from a human donor with classical Hodgkin lymphoma. CDR3 DNA sequence: TGTGCCAGTAGTACGGGCAATGGCTACACCTTC. This encodes CASSTGNGYTF.